This TCR beta chain was found in a study of OX40 agonist ivuxolimab in advanced cancers. V shed 4 bases, J shed 1 base, and the junction held 5 bases outside the gene matches. The CDR3 loop spans 16 amino acids. Germline V gives CDR1 MGHDK, CDR2 SYGVNS. Generated by immunoSEQ multiplex PCR, the TCRdb table keeps only in-frame clones and is missing some. The sample has roughly 56,000 clones, roughly 81% seen once. Study-wide points: The investigators did not determine what antigen specificity the expanded peripheral T cells had.

Concerning this clone itself: The target antigen is unknown.

The sequences come from CD4+ or CD8+ T cells sorted from blood, collected in a trial of the OX40 agonist ivuxolimab. V usage is TRBV25-1 and J usage is TRBJ2-7; 12 positions match TRBD2. The TCR sequence derives from an adult with an advanced solid tumor such as melanoma, head and neck, liver or kidney cancer. CDR3 amino acids: CASSVRTSGESYEQYF. The CDR3 DNA reads as TGTGCCAGCAGTGTTCGGACTAGCGGGGAATCCTACGAGCAGTACTTC.